Following are 9 T cell receptor beta chains from one sample sequenced in a study of T cells after yellow fever vaccination. Each CDR3 protein is one row after TCRdb ran MiXCR on the 5' RACE reads. Among tens of thousands of distinct CDR3 sequences, around 7% were seen once, and the ten largest hold approximately 42%. The source material was CD8+ T cells sorted from PBMCs, sampled on the day of the yellow fever booster vaccination. These receptors were collected from a young man who received the YFV17D yellow fever vaccine.

This clonotype was seen more than once but under ten times. The genes are TRBV28 and TRBJ1-5, with D perhaps matching TRBD1 (5 bases). The CDR3 loop spans 13 amino acids. Looked up from germline, CDR1 is MDHEN and CDR2 is SYDVKM. V lost 5 bases, J lost 1 base, and 6 bases lay in between. The CDR3 is CASSEGSNQPQHF. The CDR3 DNA follows: TGTGCCAGCAGTGAGGGGAGCAATCAGCCCCAGCATTTT.

The chain recombines TRBV29-1 with TRBJ2-1, with a weak D call TRBD1 (5 bases). Germline V CDR1 and CDR2: SQVTM, ANQGSEA. V was trimmed by 4 bases and J by 9 bases, leaving 7 bases between them. This CDR3 comprises 10 residues. This chain's CDR3 is CSVGGAEQFF. The CDR3 coding sequence is TGCAGCGTTGGTGGGGCTGAGCAGTTCTTC.

This clonotype was seen repeatedly, ten times or more. This chain connects TRBV5-5 to TRBJ2-2, with 12 bases identical to TRBD1. Germline trimming cut 4 bases from V and 4 bases from J; bases unmatched to any gene: 8. The CDR3 length is 17 residues. CDR1 is SGHKS and CDR2 is YYEKEE in the germline V gene (reference sequence). The CDR3: CASSLSLGQGATGELFF. The CDR3 DNA sequence: TGTGCCAGCAGCCTTTCTTTGGGACAGGGGGCCACCGGGGAGCTGTTTTTT.

This clonotype was seen at least ten times. This chain connects TRBV27 to TRBJ2-2; D perhaps matches TRBD2 (6 bases). Germline loops: CDR1 MNHEY, CDR2 SMNVEV (reference sequence). This CDR3 region has 13 residues. V lost 3 bases, J lost 7 bases, and 9 bases lay in between. Here the CDR3 DNA reads TGTGCCAGCAGTTTGGGGAGGCTCGGGGAGCTGTTTTTT. Residues: CASSLGRLGELFF.

This clonotype appeared many times. V and J are TRBV4-2 and TRBJ1-2; 7 bases agree with TRBD1. Per germline, CDR1 LGHNA and CDR2 YNFKEQ. The ends lost 2 bases at V and 4 bases at J; junction bases unmatched: 10. The CDR3 has 16 amino acids. CDR3 region: CASSQRARGESYGYTF. DNA for the CDR3: TGTGCCAGCAGCCAAAGGGCCAGGGGGGAGAGCTATGGCTACACCTTC.

This clonotype has more than one count but fewer than ten. This sequence joins TRBV27 and TRBJ2-2; D unresolved. This CDR3 has 13 residues. The germline V gene has CDR1 MNHEY and CDR2 SMNVEV (reference sequence). V was cut by 8 bases and J by 3 bases, with 10 bases left in between. The CDR3 DNA is TGTGCCAGCGGGATTACTTACACCGGGGAGCTGTTTTTT. Amino acid sequence: CASGITYTGELFF.

The table lists this clonotype with a few counts. The rearrangement joins TRBV28 to TRBJ2-6; no clear D gene. The germline V gene has CDR1 MDHEN and CDR2 SYDVKM. Trimming pared 7 bases from V and 6 bases from J, leaving 10 bases between. The CDR3 loop spans 13 amino acids. The DNA for the CDR3 is TGTGCCAGCACCCCCCGGGTGGCCAACGTCCTGACTTTC. It specifies CASTPRVANVLTF.

The sample holds a few counts of this clonotype. The V gene is TRBV5-5, the J gene TRBJ2-7, with D perhaps matching TRBD2 (6 bases). Germline CDR1 is SGHKS and CDR2 is YYEKEE (reference sequence). Between the trimmed V and J ends, which lost 1 base and 2 bases, there was a span of 16 bases. CDR3 length: 16 residues. The CDR3 region has the DNA TGTGCCAGCAGCTTGTTGGATGGCGGGGTAGCCTACGAGCAGTACTTC. Encoded protein: CASSLLDGGVAYEQYF.

The chain has TRBV3-1 and TRBJ2-7; TRBD1 matches 7 bases. The J segment lost 5 bases and the V segment lost 1 base, leaving 5 bases of the junction unmatched. The CDR3 has 14 amino acids. The germline V gene encodes CDR1 LGHDT and CDR2 YNNKEL (reference sequence). The CDR3 DNA sequence: TGTGCCAGCAGCCAAGCGGGGCAGGGGGACGAGCAGTACTTC. Translated: CASSQAGQGDEQYF.